This TCR beta chain was captured by sequencing in a study of human CD8 memory T cell subsets (TCRdb year 2020). Regarding the study in general: To assess how stem-like (TSTEM), progenitor exhausted-like (TPEX) and effector memory CD8+ T cell subsets are clonally related, the TCRbeta repertoires of these three subsets were compared. TCRbeta repertoires were obtained from several donors, each contributing TSTEM, TPEX and effector memory subsets.

Instrument used: NextSeq 550. A Human TCR Profiling Kit was used to prepare UMI-labeled 5' RACE TCRbeta libraries. Every TCRbeta library was prepared in parallel with an identical number of PCR cycles. The study's own analysis went as follows. Each TCRbeta library contained between roughly 2,900 and 18,000 functional CDR3beta clonotypes. UMI extraction and consensus assembly used MIGEC 1.2.9, requiring at least three reads per UMI. MiXCR 3.0.3 was used to extract the in-frame CDR3beta repertoires. Diversity metrics were computed in VDJtools 1.2.1 after downsampling each sample to 42,000 randomly selected UMIs. Repertoire overlap metrics D, R and F2 were calculated in VDJtools for the top 3,000 clones of each sample pair. Following reprocessing of the reads by TCRdb, the data hold one row per CDR3 protein sequence and no DNA is available. Here the V and J calls rest on TCRdb's processing, not on the authors' analysis. The table for this sample records 17,000 or so distinct CDR3 sequences. Of the sample, 4.5% to 6% falls within the top ten clones.

Frequency indicates this clonotype is large (0.1 to 1%); no count is kept. The target of this receptor is not known. Beyond this particular receptor, the publication reports: TSTEM and TPEX subsets showed similarly high normalized Shannon-Wiener diversity, whereas effector memory subsets were comparatively less diverse. Only TCRbeta chains were sequenced, and the repertoire comparisons were based on over 5 donors and tested using paired t-tests with Bonferroni correction. The stem-like TSTEM and TPEX subsets each shared clonotypes with effector memory cells, but the TSTEM and TPEX repertoires had minimal overlap with each other, suggesting distinct antigen spectra. Based on Chao1 estimates, TSTEM subsets appeared to have greater repertoire diversity than TPEX subsets, which could potentially reflect a broader range of specificities.

CDR3 length: 14 amino acids, cysteine to phenylalanine. No DNA sequence is on record. CDR1 and CDR2 are drawn from the germline V gene: ENHRY, SYGVKD. Stem-like memory CD8+ T cells (TSTEM) were defined as CCR7+ PD-1- TIGIT- cells. Density gradient separation was used to isolate peripheral blood mononuclear cells from healthy donor buffy coats. In the study, negative magnetic separation with EasySep or MojoSort CD8+ T cell isolation kits was used to enrich total CD8+ T cells. For each subset, total RNA was extracted using an RNeasy Mini Kit from duplicate vials of some 140,000 sorted CD8+ T cells. PBMCs were used either fresh or after being cryopreserved in fetal bovine serum containing about 11% DMSO. CD8+ T cell subsets were sorted to purity by fluorescence-activated cell sorting on a FACSAria III.

Sequencing was performed on CD8+ stem-like memory T cells (TSCM and TCM) sorted from PBMCs. Sample cell subset or site, as interpreted from the label and publication: stem-like memory CD8 T cells (TSTEM), CCR7+ PD-1- TIGIT-. The receptor was derived from a human donor in good health. The sequence links TRBV10-3 to TRBJ1-6; TCRdb calls TRBD1, which cannot be checked without DNA. The CDR3 protein: CAISDERPNSPLHF.